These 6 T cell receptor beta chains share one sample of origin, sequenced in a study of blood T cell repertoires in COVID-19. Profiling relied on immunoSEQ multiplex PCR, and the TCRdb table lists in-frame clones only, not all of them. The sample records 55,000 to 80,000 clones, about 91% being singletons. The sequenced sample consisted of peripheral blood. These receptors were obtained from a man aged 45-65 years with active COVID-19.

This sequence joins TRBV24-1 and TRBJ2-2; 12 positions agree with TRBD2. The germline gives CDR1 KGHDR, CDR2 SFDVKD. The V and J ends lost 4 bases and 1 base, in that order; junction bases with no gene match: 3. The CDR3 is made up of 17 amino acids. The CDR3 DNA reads TGTGCCACCAGTGACTCGACTAGCGGGGGGAACACCGGGGAGCTGTTTTTT. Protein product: CATSDSTSGGNTGELFF.

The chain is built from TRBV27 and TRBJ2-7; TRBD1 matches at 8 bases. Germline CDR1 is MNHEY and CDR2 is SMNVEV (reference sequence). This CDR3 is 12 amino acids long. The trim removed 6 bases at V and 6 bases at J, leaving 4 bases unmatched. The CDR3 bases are TGTGCCAGCAGAAACAGGGGGTCCGAGCAGTACTTC. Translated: CASRNRGSEQYF.

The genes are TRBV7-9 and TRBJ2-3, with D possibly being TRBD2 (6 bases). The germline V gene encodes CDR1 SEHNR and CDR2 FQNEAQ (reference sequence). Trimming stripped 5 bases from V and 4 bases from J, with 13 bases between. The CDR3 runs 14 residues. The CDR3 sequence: CASSASLAPDTQYF. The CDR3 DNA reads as TGTGCCAGCAGCGCTTCACTAGCCCCAGATACGCAGTATTTT.

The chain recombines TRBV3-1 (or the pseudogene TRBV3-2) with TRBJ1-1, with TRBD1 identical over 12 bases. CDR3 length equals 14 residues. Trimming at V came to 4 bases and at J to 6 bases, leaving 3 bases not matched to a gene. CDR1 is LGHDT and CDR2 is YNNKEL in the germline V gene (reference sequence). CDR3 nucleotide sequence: TGTGCCAGCAGCCGGGACAGGGGGCAATCTGAAGCTTTCTTT. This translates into CASSRDRGQSEAFF.

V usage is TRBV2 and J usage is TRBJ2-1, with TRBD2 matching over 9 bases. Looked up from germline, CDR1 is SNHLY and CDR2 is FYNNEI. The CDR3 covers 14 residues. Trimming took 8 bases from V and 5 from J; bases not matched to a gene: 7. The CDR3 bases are TGTGCCAGCTCCCTTGAGCGGGGGGACAATGAGCAGTTCTTC. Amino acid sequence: CASSLERGDNEQFF.

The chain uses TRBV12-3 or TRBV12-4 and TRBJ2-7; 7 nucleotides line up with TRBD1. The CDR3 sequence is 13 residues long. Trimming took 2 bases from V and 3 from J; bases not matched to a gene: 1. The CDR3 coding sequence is TGTGCCAGCAGTTTAAGACAGGGCTACGAGCAGTACTTC. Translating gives CASSLRQGYEQYF.